These 6 T cell receptor beta chains were sequenced from one sample in a study of blood T cell repertoires in COVID-19. Method: immunoSEQ multiplex PCR; TCRdb's copy keeps in-frame clones and lacks some. The sample comprises hundreds of thousands of clones, 86% of which are singletons, and approximately 1.4% rests with the top ten. Sequences were obtained from peripheral blood. These receptors came from a woman between 25 and 40 years old with active or convalescent COVID-19.

This chain joins TRBV5-1 and TRBJ2-2; D might be TRBD2 (7 bases). Germline loops: CDR1 SGHRS, CDR2 YFSETQ. The CDR3 consists of 17 residues. V was cut by 7 bases and J by 3 bases, with 22 bases left in between. The CDR3 sequence: CASQASGGGAYTGELFF. The CDR3 DNA is TGCGCCAGCCAGGCTTCCGGCGGGGGCGCGTACACCGGGGAGCTGTTTTTT.

The chain recombines TRBV3-1 (or the pseudogene TRBV3-2) with TRBJ1-1; 7 bases are a match to TRBD1. Trimming removed 1 base from V and 1 base from J; junction bases left unmatched: 18. This CDR3 is 20 amino acids long. Germline V CDR1 and CDR2: LGHDT, YNNKEL (reference sequence). The CDR3 nucleotides are TGTGCCAGCAGCCAAGCCTGGAGGGGGCCCGAACGGGGCCGGAACACTGAAGCTTTCTTT. Amino acids: CASSQAWRGPERGRNTEAFF.

The chain carries TRBV7-4 and TRBJ2-7; 8 positions agree with TRBD1. Germline CDR1 is SGHVT and CDR2 is SQSDAQ. The CDR3 covers 15 residues. Trimming removed 2 bases from V and 4 bases from J; junction bases left unmatched: 7. The CDR3 here is CASSLLGQESYEQYF. The CDR3 DNA reads as TGTGCCAGCAGCTTACTGGGACAGGAATCGTACGAGCAGTACTTC.

The chain is built from TRBV6-5 and TRBJ1-2, with a tentative D call TRBD1 (6 bases). Germline values: CDR1 MNHEY, CDR2 SVGAGI. The CDR3 loop spans 13 amino acids. Trimming cost V 0 bases and J 6 bases, with 8 bases left between them. The CDR3 DNA is TGTGCCAGCAGTTACTCCCACAGGGATGGCTACACCTTC. Translating gives CASSYSHRDGYTF.

The V gene is TRBV5-6, the J gene TRBJ2-2, with TRBD1 matching 9 bases. The germline gives CDR1 SGHDT, CDR2 YYEEEE. V dropped 1 base and J dropped 0; count of bases not matched to a gene: 4. The CDR3 is made up of 17 amino acids. Written as DNA, the CDR3 is TGTGCCAGCAGCTTGTTTACAGGGGGCGCGAACACCGGGGAGCTGTTTTTT. It specifies CASSLFTGGANTGELFF. The variable domain in full, completed from reference TRBV5-6 and TRBJ2-2, reads DAGVTQSPTHLIKTRGQQVTLRCSPKSGHDTVSWYQQALGQGPQFIFQYYEEEERQRGNFPDRFSGHQFPNYSSELNVNALLLGDSALYLCASSLFTGGANTGELFFGEGSRLTVL.

The chain is built from TRBV5-1 and TRBJ2-7; D is perhaps TRBD2 (5 bases). The CDR3 spans 15 residues. V gave up 1 base and J gave up 6 bases, with 17 bases separating them. CDR1 is SGHRS, CDR2 YFSETQ, per germline. The CDR3 loop is CASSLRLSASGEQYF. CDR3 nucleotide sequence: TGCGCCAGCAGCTTGCGTCTCTCCGCCAGCGGCGAGCAGTACTTC.